Below are 3 T cell receptor beta chains sequenced from a single sample in a study of regulatory T cells in long-lasting Graves disease. Time point specified: newly diagnosed GD, antithyroid drugs for less than 3 months. From PBMCs, RNA was extracted and then used to make the TCR library. Arm-PCR of CDR3 regions with iRepertoire HTBI primers generated TCR beta libraries. TCRdb used MiXCR to reprocess the multiplex PCR reads, holding one entry per CDR3 protein. This sample yields 500,000 to 700,000 distinct CDR3 sequences, of which roughly 16% are seen a single time; roughly 18% belongs to the top ten. These data are also associated with another study on T cells in Graves' hyperthyroidism and ophthalmopathy.

The starting material was peripheral blood mononuclear cells (PBMCs), obtained at new diagnosis, from a patient treated with antithyroid drugs. These receptors all stem from a woman in her twenties or thirties with Graves disease.

This clonotype was detected ten times or more. V gene TRBV7-2 combines with J gene TRBJ2-1, with TRBD2 identical over 11 bases. CDR1 SGHTA and CDR2 FQGNSA come from the germline V gene. The CDR3 length is 15 residues. V was pared by 5 bases and J by 4 bases, with 4 bases of the junction left unmatched. CDR3 DNA: TGTGCCAGCAGCGCCATAGCGGGAGGGTACAATGAGCAGTTCTTC. This codes for CASSAIAGGYNEQFF.

This clonotype was picked up many times. The CDR3 DNA is TGTGCCAGCAGCTTTCCACTAGCTGGGGCCGGGGAGCTGTTTTTT. Translation gives CASSFPLAGAGELFF. V usage is TRBV7-6 and J usage is TRBJ2-2; tentatively, D is TRBD2 (6 bases). The CDR3 is 15 amino acids. In germline, CDR1 is SGHVS, CDR2 FNYEAQ. With 3 bases removed from V and 6 bases from J, the gap between germline ends came to 14 bases.

The gene calls are TRBV19 and TRBJ1-1, with D possibly matching TRBD1 (5 bases). There are 14 residues in the CDR3. Germline V gives CDR1 LNHDA, CDR2 SQIVND (reference sequence). Trimming stripped 3 bases from V and 5 bases from J, with 13 bases between. CDR3 in amino acids: CASSIVSSGTEAFF. CDR3 DNA sequence: TGTGCCAGTAGTATCGTTTCTTCAGGGACTGAAGCTTTCTTT.